A single sample gave rise to the 10 T cell receptor beta chains below, sequenced in a study of multiple sclerosis patients with progressive multifocal leukoencephalopathy. Sequenced by immunoSEQ multiplex PCR; TCRdb stores in-frame clones only, minus some. The sample holds about 31,000 clones; 85% to 90% are singletons and the top ten take under 15%. Regarding time point: time of PML onset. Sample: PBMCs, taken from a patient treated with natalizumab. The origin of the receptors is a woman aged 30 to 39 with progressive multifocal leukoencephalopathy.

V and J are TRBV30 and TRBJ2-7, with TRBD2 matching 7 bases. This CDR3 is built from 12 residues. The V and J ends lost 5 bases and 3 bases, in that order; junction bases with no gene match: 4. Germline CDR1 reads GTSNPN; CDR2 reads SVGIG (reference sequence). CDR3 sequence: CAWAPGGYEQYF. DNA for the CDR3: TGTGCCTGGGCCCCGGGGGGCTACGAGCAGTACTTC.

The CDR3 nucleotides read TGCGCCAGCAGTGGACAGGGGCCCGCGGGCGGGGAGCTGTTTTTT. This encodes CASSGQGPAGGELFF. This sequence joins TRBV5-1 and TRBJ2-2; 9 bases fit TRBD1. The CDR3 loop spans 15 amino acids. Per germline, CDR1 SGHRS and CDR2 YFSETQ. J was trimmed by 7 bases and V by 5 bases; bases with no gene match: 9. Filled out from reference TRBV5-1 and TRBJ2-2, the complete variable domain reads KAGVTQTPRYLIKTRGQQVTLSCSPISGHRSVSWYQQTPGQGLQFLFEYFSETQRNKGNFPGRFSGRQFSNSRSEMNVSTLELGDSALYLCASSGQGPAGGELFFGEGSRLTVL.

The chain links TRBV4-2 to TRBJ2-7, with unresolved D. The germline V and J ends were trimmed by 3 bases and 6 bases, with 18 bases remaining between them. The CDR3 covers 15 residues. In germline, CDR1 is LGHNA, CDR2 YNFKEQ. The CDR3 sequence: CASSQTSGAGFEQYF. The CDR3 coding sequence is TGTGCCAGCAGCCAGACCTCCGGTGCCGGGTTCGAGCAGTACTTC.

The V gene is TRBV5-4, the J gene TRBJ1-2, with D hard to call. The CDR3 length is 13 residues. Germline V gives CDR1 SGHNT, CDR2 YYREEE (reference sequence). Trimming left V 4 bases short and J 8 bases short, with 15 bases between. The CDR3 is CASSPSDPGGYTF. The CDR3 region has the DNA TGTGCCAGCAGCCCCTCGGACCCGGGAGGCTACACCTTC.

The chain employs TRBV5-6 and TRBJ1-4, with D perhaps TRBD1 (5 bases). This CDR3 comprises 14 residues. Germline V lookup: CDR1 SGHDT, CDR2 YYEEEE. V lost 0 bases and J lost 3, with 6 bases in between. CDR3 amino acids: CASSLGGPNEKLFF. Here the CDR3 DNA reads TGTGCCAGCAGCTTGGGGGGCCCTAATGAAAAACTGTTTTTT.

This chain uses TRBV27 with TRBJ2-5; unclear D gene. Germline V gene sequence: CDR1 MNHEY, CDR2 SMNVEV (reference sequence). This CDR3 contains 13 residues. V was pared by 6 bases and J by 4 bases, with 12 bases between. For the CDR3, the DNA is TGTGCCAGCAGGATTGCGACGGGAGAGACCCAGTACTTC. This translates into CASRIATGETQYF.

This clone appeared once. This chain links TRBV7-2 with TRBJ2-1; D gene unclear. The CDR3 runs 16 residues. CDR1 and CDR2 (germline): SGHTA, FQGNSA. V was trimmed by 1 base and J by 2 bases, leaving 12 bases between them. In DNA, the CDR3 is TGTGCCAGCAGCTTAGAATCAAAAGCTGCCTACAATGAGCAGTTCTTC. Protein: CASSLESKAAYNEQFF. The whole variable domain, remainder taken from reference TRBV7-2 and TRBJ2-1, is GAGVSQSPSNKVTEKGKDVELRCDPISGHTALYWYRQSLGQGLEFLIYFQGNSAPDKSGLPSDRFSAERTGGSVSTLTIQRTQQEDSAVYLCASSLESKAAYNEQFFGPGTRLTVL.

The chain links TRBV7-9 to TRBJ1-1, with D perhaps matching TRBD1 (6 bases). The CDR3 runs 14 residues. Germline values: CDR1 SEHNR, CDR2 FQNEAQ (reference sequence). V lost 5 bases, J lost 1 base, and 11 bases lay in between. CDR3 residues: CASSLGQKNTEAFF. In DNA, the CDR3 is TGTGCCAGCAGCCTCGGACAGAAGAACACTGAAGCTTTCTTT.

This chain's CDR3 is CATSPDGGTGDSPLHF. CDR3 nucleotides: TGTGCCACCAGTCCTGACGGCGGGACAGGGGATTCACCCCTCCACTTT. This sequence joins TRBV15 and TRBJ1-6, with 10 positions matching TRBD1. The CDR3 consists of 16 residues. Germline V CDR1 and CDR2: LNHNV, YYDKDF (reference sequence). With 6 bases clipped from V and 8 bases from J, the junction kept 10 bases outside the gene matches.

The chain is built from TRBV27 and TRBJ1-2; a weak D match, TRBD1 (5 bases). Germline loops: CDR1 MNHEY, CDR2 SMNVEV (reference sequence). Trimming took 5 bases from V and 5 from J, leaving 21 bases between them. The CDR3 runs 16 residues. The CDR3 bases are TGTGCCAGCAGTCCAAATTCGCCCTGGGGCAAATATGGCTACACCTTC. Its translation is CASSPNSPWGKYGYTF.